This is a list of T cell receptor beta chains from one sample in a study of CD8+ T cells in alopecia areata. Clones were sequenced by immunoSEQ multiplex PCR, and TCRdb holds only the in-frame ones, with some missing. This table holds some 200,000 clones, 50% to 70% found once. The material sequenced was CD4+ T cells sorted from blood, taken at week 4, from a patient treated with tofacitinib. Receptor source: a human donor with alopecia areata. Each CDR3 is given with its conserved first and last residue. The D gene is left open where the match is weak. The size entry is marked missing in some rows and otherwise reads once, few, many or a size class.

abundance	d_gene	v_gene	j_gene	CDR3aa	CDR3nt
few	.	TRBV6-6	TRBJ1-4	CASRQQGATNEKLFF	TGTGCCAGCAGACAGCAAGGTGCAACTAATGAAAAACTGTTTTTT
.	TRBD1	TRBV29-1	TRBJ1-2	CSSGQPLGGGYTF	TGCAGCTCGGGACAGCCCCTTGGTGGCGGCTACACCTTC
.	TRBD2	TRBV29-1	TRBJ2-5	CSVEGLAGGKQETQYF	TGCAGCGTTGAGGGCCTAGCGGGGGGAAAACAAGAGACCCAGTACTTC
.	TRBD1	TRBV30	TRBJ1-4	CACGQGEATNEKLFF	TGTGCCTGCGGACAGGGGGAAGCAACTAATGAAAAACTGTTTTTT
.	.	TRBV4-1	TRBJ1-5	CASSQGGDYYSNQPQHF	TGCGCCAGCAGCCAAGGGGGGGATTATTATAGCAATCAGCCCCAGCATTTT
.	.	TRBV6-6	TRBJ1-5	CASSYRDDQPQHF	TGTGCCAGCAGTTACCGGGACGATCAGCCCCAGCATTTT
.	TRBD1	TRBV29-1	TRBJ2-7	CSVRVRTGGYEQYF	TGCAGCGTTCGCGTCCGGACAGGGGGGTACGAGCAGTACTTC
.	.	TRBV29-1	TRBJ1-1	CSVVRQGKNTEAFF	TGCAGCGTTGTGAGGCAGGGCAAGAACACTGAAGCTTTCTTT
few	TRBD1	TRBV10-3	TRBJ2-7	CAISGQQGPYEQYF	TGTGCCATCAGTGGACAACAGGGGCCCTACGAGCAGTACTTC
.	.	TRBV6-6	TRBJ1-1	CASSRIQSVNTEAFF	TGTGCCAGCAGTCGTATTCAATCAGTGAACACTGAAGCTTTCTTT
.	.	TRBV30	TRBJ1-2	CAWSGSEDMGNRYTF	TGTGCCTGGAGTGGCAGTGAGGACATGGGGAACCGCTACACCTTC
.	.	TRBV4-3	TRBJ2-3	CASSQVPGGGSTQYF	TGCGCCAGCAGCCAAGTTCCAGGGGGAGGATCTACGCAGTATTTT
few	TRBD2	TRBV7-8	TRBJ2-1	CASSTPGTSGGNEQFF	TGTGCCAGCAGCACCCCCGGGACTAGCGGGGGGAATGAGCAGTTCTTC
.	.	TRBV29-1	TRBJ2-7	CSVRQGAYEQYF	TGCAGCGTTAGGCAGGGAGCCTACGAGCAGTACTTC
.	.	TRBV4-3	TRBJ2-7	CASSQGLDLGEQYF	TGCGCCAGCAGCCAAGGCTTGGACTTGGGTGAGCAGTACTTC
.	TRBD1	TRBV30	TRBJ1-5	CAWSGQGKSQPQHF	TGTGCCTGGAGTGGACAGGGGAAAAGTCAGCCCCAGCATTTT
.	.	TRBV6-5	TRBJ1-1	CASSSSRNTEAFF	TGTGCCAGCAGTTCCTCGAGGAACACTGAAGCTTTCTTT
.	TRBD2	TRBV30	TRBJ2-2	CAWSYRSPNANTGGTGELFF	TGTGCCTGGTCGTACAGGAGCCCCAACGCTAATACGGGGGGCACCGGGGAGCTGTTTTTT
many	.	TRBV30	TRBJ2-7	CAWSVNYEQYF	TGTGCCTGGAGTGTGAACTACGAGCAGTACTTC
.	.	TRBV4-3	TRBJ1-1	CASSQAGTGNTEAFF	TGCGCCAGCAGCCAAGCCGGAACAGGGAACACTGAAGCTTTCTTT